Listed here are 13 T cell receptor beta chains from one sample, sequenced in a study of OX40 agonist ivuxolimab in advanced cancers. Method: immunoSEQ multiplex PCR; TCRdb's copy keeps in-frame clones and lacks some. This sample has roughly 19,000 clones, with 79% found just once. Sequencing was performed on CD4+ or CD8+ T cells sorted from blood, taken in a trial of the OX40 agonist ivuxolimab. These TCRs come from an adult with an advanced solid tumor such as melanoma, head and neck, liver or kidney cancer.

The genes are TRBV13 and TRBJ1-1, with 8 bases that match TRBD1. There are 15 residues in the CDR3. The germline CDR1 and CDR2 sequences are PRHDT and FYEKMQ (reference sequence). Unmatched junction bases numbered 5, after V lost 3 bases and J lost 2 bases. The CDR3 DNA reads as TGTGCCAGCAGCTTCAGGGGGCCTACAAACACTGAAGCTTTCTTT. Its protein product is CASSFRGPTNTEAFF.

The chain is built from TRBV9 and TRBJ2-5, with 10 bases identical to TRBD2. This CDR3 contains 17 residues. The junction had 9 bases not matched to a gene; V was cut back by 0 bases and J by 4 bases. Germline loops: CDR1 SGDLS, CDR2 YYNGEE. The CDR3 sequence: CASSVGLAGGFGETQYF. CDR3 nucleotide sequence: TGTGCCAGCAGCGTAGGGTTAGCGGGGGGATTCGGAGAGACCCAGTACTTC.

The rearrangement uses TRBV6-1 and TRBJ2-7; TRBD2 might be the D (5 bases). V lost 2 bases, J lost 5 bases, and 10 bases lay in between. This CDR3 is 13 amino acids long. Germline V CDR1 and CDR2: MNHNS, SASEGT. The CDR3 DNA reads TGTGCCAGCAGTGAATGGTCCGGGGACGAGCAGTACTTC. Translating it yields CASSEWSGDEQYF.

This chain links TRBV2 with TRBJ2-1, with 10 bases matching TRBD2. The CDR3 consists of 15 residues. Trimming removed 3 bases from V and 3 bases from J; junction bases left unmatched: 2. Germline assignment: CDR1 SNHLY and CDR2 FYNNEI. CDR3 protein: CASSDWTSGYNEQFF. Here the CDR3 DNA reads TGTGCCAGCAGTGACTGGACTAGCGGCTACAATGAGCAGTTCTTC. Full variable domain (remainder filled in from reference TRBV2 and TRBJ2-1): EPEVTQTPSHQVTQMGQEVILRCVPISNHLYFYWYRQILGQKVEFLVSFYNNEISEKSEIFDDQFSVERPDGSNFTLKIRSTKLEDSAMYFCASSDWTSGYNEQFFGPGTRLTVL.

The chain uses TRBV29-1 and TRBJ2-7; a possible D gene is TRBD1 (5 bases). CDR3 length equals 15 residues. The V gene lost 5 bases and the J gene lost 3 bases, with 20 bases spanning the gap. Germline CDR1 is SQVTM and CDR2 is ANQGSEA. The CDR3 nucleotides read TGCAGCGTTCAAGGGCCGGACATTGACTTCTACGAGCAGTACTTC. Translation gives CSVQGPDIDFYEQYF.

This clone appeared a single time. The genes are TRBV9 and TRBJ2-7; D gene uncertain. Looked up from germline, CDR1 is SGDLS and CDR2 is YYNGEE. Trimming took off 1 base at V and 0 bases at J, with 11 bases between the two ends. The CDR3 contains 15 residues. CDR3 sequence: CASSVYRDNSYEQYF. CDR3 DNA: TGTGCCAGCAGCGTATATAGGGATAACTCCTACGAGCAGTACTTC.

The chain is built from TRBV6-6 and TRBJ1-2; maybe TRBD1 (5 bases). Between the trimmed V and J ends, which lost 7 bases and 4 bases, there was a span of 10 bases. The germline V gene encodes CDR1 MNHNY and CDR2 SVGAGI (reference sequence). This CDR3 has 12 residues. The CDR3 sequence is CASTNGGYGYTF. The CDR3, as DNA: TGTGCCAGCACCAACGGGGGCTATGGCTACACCTTC.

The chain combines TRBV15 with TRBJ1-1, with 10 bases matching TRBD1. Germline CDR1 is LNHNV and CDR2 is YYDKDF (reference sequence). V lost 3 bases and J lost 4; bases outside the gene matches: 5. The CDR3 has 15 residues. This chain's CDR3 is CATSSGQGDLTEAFF. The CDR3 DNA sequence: TGTGCCACCAGCAGTGGACAGGGGGATCTCACTGAAGCTTTCTTT.

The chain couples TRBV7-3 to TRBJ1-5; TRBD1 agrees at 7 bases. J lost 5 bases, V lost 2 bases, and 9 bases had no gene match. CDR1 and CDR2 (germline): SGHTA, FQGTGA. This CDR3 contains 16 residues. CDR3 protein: CASSLGPPGGDQPQHF. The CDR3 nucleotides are TGTGCCAGCAGCTTAGGGCCACCAGGGGGGGATCAGCCCCAGCATTTT.

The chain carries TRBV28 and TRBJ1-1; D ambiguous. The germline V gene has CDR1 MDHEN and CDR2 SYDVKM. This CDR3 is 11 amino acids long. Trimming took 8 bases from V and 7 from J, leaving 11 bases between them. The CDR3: CASQTNGEAFF. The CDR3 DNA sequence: TGTGCCAGCCAGACGAATGGTGAAGCTTTCTTT. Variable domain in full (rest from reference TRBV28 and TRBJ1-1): DVKVTQSSRYLVKRTGEKVFLECVQDMDHENMFWYRQDPGLGLRLIYFSYDVKMKEKGDIPEGYSVSREKKERFSLILESASTNQTSMYLCASQTNGEAFFGQGTRLTVV.

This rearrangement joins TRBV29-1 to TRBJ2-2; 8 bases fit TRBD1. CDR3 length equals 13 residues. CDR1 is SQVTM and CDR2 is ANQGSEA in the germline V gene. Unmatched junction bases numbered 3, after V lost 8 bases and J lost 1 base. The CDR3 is CSIGQGNTGELFF. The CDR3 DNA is TGCAGCATTGGACAGGGGAACACCGGGGAGCTGTTTTTT.

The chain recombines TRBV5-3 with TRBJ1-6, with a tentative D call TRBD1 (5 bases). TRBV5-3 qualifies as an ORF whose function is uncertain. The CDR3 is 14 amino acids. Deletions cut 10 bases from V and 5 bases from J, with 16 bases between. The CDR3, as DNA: TGTGCCGGACTCGGCAGGGCCCATAATTCACCCCTCCACTTT. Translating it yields CAGLGRAHNSPLHF.

The DNA for the CDR3 is TGTGCCAGCAGCTTAACAGCTAACTATGGCTACACCTTC. Encoded protein: CASSLTANYGYTF. This chain uses TRBV7-9 with TRBJ1-2; no firm D call. Trimming stripped 2 bases from V and 0 bases from J, with 4 bases between. Germline lookup yields CDR1 SEHNR and CDR2 FQNEAQ (reference sequence). The CDR3 runs to 13 residues.